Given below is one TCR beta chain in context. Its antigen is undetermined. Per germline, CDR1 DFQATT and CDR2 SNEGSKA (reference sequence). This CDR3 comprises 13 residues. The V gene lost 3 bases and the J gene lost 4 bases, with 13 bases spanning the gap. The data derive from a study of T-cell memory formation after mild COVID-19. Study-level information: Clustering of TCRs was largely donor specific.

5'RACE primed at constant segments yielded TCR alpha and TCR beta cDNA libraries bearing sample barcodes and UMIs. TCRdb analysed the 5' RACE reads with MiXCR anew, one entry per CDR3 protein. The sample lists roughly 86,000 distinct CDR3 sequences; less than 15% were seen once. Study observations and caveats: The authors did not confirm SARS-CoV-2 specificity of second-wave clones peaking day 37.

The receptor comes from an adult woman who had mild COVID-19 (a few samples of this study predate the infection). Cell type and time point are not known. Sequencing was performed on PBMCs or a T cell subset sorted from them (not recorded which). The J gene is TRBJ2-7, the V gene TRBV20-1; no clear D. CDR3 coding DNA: TGCAGTGCTAGTAGGGTAGCTGGTTACGAGCAGTACTTC. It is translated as CSASRVAGYEQYF.